The 2 T cell receptor beta chains below were found in one sample sequenced in a study of blood T cell repertoires in COVID-19. Using immunoSEQ multiplex PCR, the repertoire was profiled, and TCRdb retains in-frame clones only, with some absent. Here the sample spans around 240,000 clones, over 80% being singletons. What was sequenced was PBMCs or T cells enriched from blood (not recorded which). The receptors were gathered from a human donor in a cohort exposed to, infected with or recovered from COVID-19 (not recorded which). The donor label of this sample is uncertain.

This chain links TRBV2 with TRBJ2-2; 9 bases agree with TRBD1. CDR1 and CDR2 from the germline V gene are SNHLY and FYNNEI. The CDR3 totals 15 residues. The V segment lost 5 bases and the J segment 7 bases; nucleotides outside the gene matches: 8. The CDR3 spells CASSRGTGRVGELFF. The CDR3 region has the DNA TGTGCCAGCAGTCGGGGGACAGGGAGGGTCGGGGAGCTGTTTTTT.

V is TRBV13 and J is TRBJ1-1; D is ambiguous. CDR1 is PRHDT and CDR2 is FYEKMQ in the germline V gene (reference sequence). The length of the CDR3 is 14 residues. V lost 8 bases and J lost 4, with 17 bases in between. The CDR3 DNA follows: TGTGCCAGCTCGGAGGGCGGGCTGGGCACTGAAGCTTTCTTT. This sequence encodes CASSEGGLGTEAFF. Looking up the rest from reference TRBV13 and TRBJ1-1 gives the full variable domain: AAGVIQSPRHLIKEKRETATLKCYPIPRHDTVYWYQQGPGQDPQFLISFYEKMQSDKGSIPDRFSAQQFSDYHSELNMSSLELGDSALYFCASSEGGLGTEAFFGQGTRLTVV.